This TCR beta chain stems from a study of cytomegalovirus exposure and HLA in healthy donors. CDR3 length: 11 amino acids. CDR1 and CDR2 from the germline V gene are KGHSH and LQKENI. Trimming took 6 bases from V and 7 from J, leaving 10 bases between them. Both 60 Vbeta primers and 13 Jbeta primers went into the PCR. In the authors' workflow: Later, an analysis found 65 million to 85 million unique TCR beta chains, and approximately 10 million of these were shared. This table comes from immunoSEQ multiplex PCR, and its TCRdb copy is limited to in-frame clones, with some not included. That table gives V, J and clone size, and the DNA gave D and trimming. The data hold some 87,000 clones, with 60% to 80% observed a single time. Note on this clone: Its cognate antigen is unknown.

Study-wide results and limits: With later analysis, a missense DCLRE1C variant became linked to TCR beta V- and J-gene trimming. Later, TCR association rates were found to vary by HLA locus, highest for DRB1 and lowest for HLA-C.

Though probably carrying unrecorded immune exposures, donors were nominally healthy at sampling. The receptor comes from a woman aged 40-49 years in good health and CMV-seropositive. Specimen: PBMCs. The V gene is TRBV18, the J gene TRBJ2-7; D is possibly TRBD1 (6 bases). Here the CDR3 DNA reads TGTGCCAGCTCTCTACAGGGAGAGCAGTACTTC. Amino acid sequence: CASSLQGEQYF.